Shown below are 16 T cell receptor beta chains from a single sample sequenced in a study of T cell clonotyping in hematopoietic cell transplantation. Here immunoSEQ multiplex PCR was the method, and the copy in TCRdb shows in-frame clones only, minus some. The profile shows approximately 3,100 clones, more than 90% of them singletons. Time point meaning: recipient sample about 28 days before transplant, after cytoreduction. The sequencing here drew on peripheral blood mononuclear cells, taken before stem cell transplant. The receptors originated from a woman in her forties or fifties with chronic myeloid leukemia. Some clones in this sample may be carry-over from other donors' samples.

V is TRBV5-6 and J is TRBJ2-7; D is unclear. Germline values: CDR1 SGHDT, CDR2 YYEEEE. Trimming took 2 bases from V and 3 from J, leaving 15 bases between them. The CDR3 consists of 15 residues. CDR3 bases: TGTGCCAGCAGCTTATCTTCTGGAGTATTCTACGAGCAGTACTTC. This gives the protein CASSLSSGVFYEQYF.

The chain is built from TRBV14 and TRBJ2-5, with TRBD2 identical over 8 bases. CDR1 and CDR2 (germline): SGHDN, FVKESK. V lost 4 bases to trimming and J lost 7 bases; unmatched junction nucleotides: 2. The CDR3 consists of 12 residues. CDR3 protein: CASSLSGGTQYF. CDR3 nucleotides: TGTGCCAGCAGCCTCAGCGGGGGGACCCAGTACTTC.

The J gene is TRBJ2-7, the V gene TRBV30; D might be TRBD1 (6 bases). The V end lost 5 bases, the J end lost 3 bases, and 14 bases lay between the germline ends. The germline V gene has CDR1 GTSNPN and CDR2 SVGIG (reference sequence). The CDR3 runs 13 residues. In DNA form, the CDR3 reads TGTGCCTGGGATAGACAGGTGGACTACGAGCAGTACTTC. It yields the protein CAWDRQVDYEQYF.

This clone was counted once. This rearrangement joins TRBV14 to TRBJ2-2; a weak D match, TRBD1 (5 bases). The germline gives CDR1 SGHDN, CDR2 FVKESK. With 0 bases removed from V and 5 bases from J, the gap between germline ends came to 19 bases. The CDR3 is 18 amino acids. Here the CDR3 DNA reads TGTGCCAGCAGCCAAGATCGGTTCAGGGTTTATGGGACCGGGGAGCTGTTTTTT. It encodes CASSQDRFRVYGTGELFF. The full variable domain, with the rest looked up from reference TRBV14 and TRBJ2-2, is EAGVTQFPSHSVIEKGQTVTLRCDPISGHDNLYWYRRVMGKEIKFLLHFVKESKQDESGMPNNRFLAERTGGTYSTLKVQPAELEDSGVYFCASSQDRFRVYGTGELFFGEGSRLTVL.

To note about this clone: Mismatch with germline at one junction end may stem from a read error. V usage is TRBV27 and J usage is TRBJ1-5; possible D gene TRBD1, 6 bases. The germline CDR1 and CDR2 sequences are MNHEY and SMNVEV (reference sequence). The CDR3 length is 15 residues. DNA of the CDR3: TGTGCCAGCAGTTTATCGATGACAGGCAAGCAGCCCCAGCATTTT. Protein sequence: CASSLSMTGKQPQHF.

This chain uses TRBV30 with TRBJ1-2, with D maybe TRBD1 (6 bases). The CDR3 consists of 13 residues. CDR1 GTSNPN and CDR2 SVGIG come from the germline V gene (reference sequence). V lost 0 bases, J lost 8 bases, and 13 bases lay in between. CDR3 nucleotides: TGTGCCTGGAGTGTTCAGGGGACCAAAGGCTACACCTTC. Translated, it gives CAWSVQGTKGYTF.

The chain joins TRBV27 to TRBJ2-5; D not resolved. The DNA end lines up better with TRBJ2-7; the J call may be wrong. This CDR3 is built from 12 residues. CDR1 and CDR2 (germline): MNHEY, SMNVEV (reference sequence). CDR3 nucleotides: TGTGCCAGCAGTTCGGTAGGGTACGAGCAGTACTTC. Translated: CASSSVGYEQYF.

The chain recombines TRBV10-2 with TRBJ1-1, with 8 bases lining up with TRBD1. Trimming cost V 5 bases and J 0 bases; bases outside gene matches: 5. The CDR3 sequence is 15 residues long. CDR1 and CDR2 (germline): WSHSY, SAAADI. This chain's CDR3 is CASSPGQGLNTEAFF. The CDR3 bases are TGCGCCAGCAGTCCCGGACAGGGTCTGAACACTGAAGCTTTCTTT.

This chain's CDR3 is CASSSRDRAGELFF. In nucleotides, the CDR3 is TGTGCCAGCTCATCCCGGGACAGGGCCGGGGAGCTGTTTTTT. J is TRBJ2-2 and V is TRBV18; 9 bases map to TRBD1. The V and J ends lost 5 bases and 6 bases, in that order; junction bases with no gene match: 4. There are 14 residues in the CDR3. Germline V gene lookup returns CDR1 KGHSH and CDR2 LQKENI.

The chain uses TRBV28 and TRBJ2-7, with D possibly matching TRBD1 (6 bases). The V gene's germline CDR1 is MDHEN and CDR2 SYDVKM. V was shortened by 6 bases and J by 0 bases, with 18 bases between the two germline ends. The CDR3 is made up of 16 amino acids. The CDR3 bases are TGTGCCAGCAGCTATAGGAAGGGGGTCCTCTCCTACGAGCAGTACTTC. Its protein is CASSYRKGVLSYEQYF.

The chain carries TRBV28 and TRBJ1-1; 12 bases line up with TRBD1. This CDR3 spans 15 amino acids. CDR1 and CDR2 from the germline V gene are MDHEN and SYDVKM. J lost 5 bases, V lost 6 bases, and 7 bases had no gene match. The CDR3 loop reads CASRGDRGQGTEAFF. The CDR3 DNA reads TGTGCCAGCAGGGGGGACAGGGGGCAGGGAACTGAAGCTTTCTTT.

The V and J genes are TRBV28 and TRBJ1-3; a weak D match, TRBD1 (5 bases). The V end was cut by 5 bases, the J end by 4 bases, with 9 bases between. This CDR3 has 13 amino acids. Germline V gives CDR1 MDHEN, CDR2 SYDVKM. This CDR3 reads CASSRGRGNTIYF. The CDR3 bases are TGTGCCAGCAGTAGGGGACGGGGAAACACCATATATTTT. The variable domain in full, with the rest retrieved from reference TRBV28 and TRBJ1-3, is DVKVTQSSRYLVKRTGEKVFLECVQDMDHENMFWYRQDPGLGLRLIYFSYDVKMKEKGDIPEGYSVSREKKERFSLILESASTNQTSMYLCASSRGRGNTIYFGEGSWLTVV.

The CDR3 bases are TGTGCCATACAAGACCGACCCCCCGCGGCTTCACCCCTCCACTTT. Translated: CAIQDRPPAASPLHF. This chain joins TRBV10-3 and TRBJ1-6; unclear D gene. Germline V gene data show CDR1 as ENHRY and CDR2 as SYGVKD. V lost 9 bases to trimming and J lost 9 bases, with 21 bases between them. The CDR3 is made up of 15 amino acids.

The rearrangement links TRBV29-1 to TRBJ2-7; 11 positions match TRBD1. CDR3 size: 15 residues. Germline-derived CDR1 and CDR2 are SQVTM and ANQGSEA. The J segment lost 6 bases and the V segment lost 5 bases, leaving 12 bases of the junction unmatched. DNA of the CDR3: TGCAGCGTTTCCGGGACAGGGGGTGGTAGGCGCGAGCAGTACTTC. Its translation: CSVSGTGGGRREQYF.

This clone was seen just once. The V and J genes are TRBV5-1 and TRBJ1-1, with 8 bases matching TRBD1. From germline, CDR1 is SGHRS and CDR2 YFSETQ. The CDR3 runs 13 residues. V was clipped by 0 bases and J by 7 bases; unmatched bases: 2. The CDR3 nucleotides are TGCGCCAGCAGCTTGGGGACAGGGCGTGAAGCTTTCTTT. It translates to CASSLGTGREAFF.

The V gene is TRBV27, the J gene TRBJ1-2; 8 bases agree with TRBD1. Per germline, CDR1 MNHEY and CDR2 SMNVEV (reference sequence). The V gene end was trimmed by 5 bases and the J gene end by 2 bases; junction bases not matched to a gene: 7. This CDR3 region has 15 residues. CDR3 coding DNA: TGTGCCAGCAGTCCGCGGACAGGGCTAAACTATGGCTACACCTTC. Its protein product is CASSPRTGLNYGYTF.